Each of the 9 T cell receptor beta chains below was sequenced from the same sample in a study of T cell responses to AZD1222 COVID-19 vaccine. Generated by immunoSEQ multiplex PCR, the TCRdb table keeps only in-frame clones and is missing some. The repertoire holds roughly 150,000 clones, with approximately 92% as singletons. Sample: peripheral blood, taken on day 0 of AZD1222 vaccination. The receptors were sampled from an adult in good health.

V and J are TRBV15 and TRBJ2-7; D not certain. Trimming removed 3 bases at V and 3 bases at J, with 12 bases between. The CDR3 extends over 14 amino acids. Germline V gene lookup returns CDR1 LNHNV and CDR2 YYDKDF (reference sequence). The CDR3 protein is CATSSWRLNYEQYF. CDR3 in DNA: TGTGCCACCAGCAGTTGGCGCTTGAACTACGAGCAGTACTTC.

This clone appeared a few times. The chain has TRBV9 and TRBJ1-5; a weak D match, TRBD1 (6 bases). CDR3 length: 15 amino acids. V shed 4 bases and J shed 2 bases, with 13 bases lying between them. In germline, CDR1 is SGDLS, CDR2 YYNGEE. The chain's CDR3 is CASSPNWGRNQPQHF. For the CDR3, the DNA is TGTGCCAGCAGCCCAAACTGGGGGCGCAATCAGCCCCAGCATTTT.

The chain recombines TRBV9 with TRBJ2-2; TRBD2 aligns across 8 bases. The CDR3 runs to 17 residues. V was pared by 0 bases and J by 6 bases, with 10 bases of the junction left unmatched. The germline V gene has CDR1 SGDLS and CDR2 YYNGEE. The CDR3 nucleotides are TGTGCCAGCAGCGTAGGTCAGGGACTAGTTTCGGCCGGGGAGCTGTTTTTT. This codes for CASSVGQGLVSAGELFF.

The CDR3 DNA sequence: TGCGCCAGCAGTCAAAGTTCGACAGGGCGGCCCCAGTACTTC. Its protein is CASSQSSTGRPQYF. V usage is TRBV4-1 and J usage is TRBJ2-5; 7 bases line up with TRBD1. The CDR3 is made up of 14 amino acids. J gave up 9 bases and V 6 bases, and 13 bases lay outside the gene matches. Germline CDR1 and CDR2: MGHRA and YSYEKL.

The chain couples TRBV6-5 to TRBJ1-2; D unresolved. CDR1 and CDR2 (germline): MNHEY, SVGAGI. The CDR3 contains 14 residues. V dropped 0 bases and J dropped 4 bases, with 9 bases sitting between them. The CDR3 is CASSYSPGSYGYTF. Here the CDR3 DNA reads TGTGCCAGCAGTTACTCGCCGGGCTCCTATGGCTACACCTTC.

The chain combines TRBV4-2 with TRBJ2-1, with 14 bases that match TRBD2. Germline V gene sequence: CDR1 LGHNA, CDR2 YNFKEQ. There are 17 residues in the CDR3. J lost 8 bases, V lost 0 bases, and 6 bases had no gene match. In DNA, the CDR3 is TGTGCCAGCAGCCAAGATGGAGGGACTAGCGGGAGAGATGAGCAGTTCTTC. It yields the protein CASSQDGGTSGRDEQFF.

V and J are TRBV3-1 (or the pseudogene TRBV3-2) and TRBJ2-7; 7 nucleotides match TRBD2. CDR3 length: 17 residues. CDR1 is LGHDT, CDR2 YNNKEL, per germline (reference sequence). Germline trimming cut 1 base from V and 1 base from J; bases unmatched to any gene: 10. CDR3 sequence (DNA): TGTGCCAGCAGCCAAGGTGGAGGCGGGAGAACGTCCTACGAGCAGTACTTC. Its protein product is CASSQGGGGRTSYEQYF.

The rearrangement links TRBV16 to TRBJ1-1; D is undetermined. The V gene lost 2 bases and the J gene lost 2 bases, with 12 bases spanning the gap. CDR3 length equals 15 residues. Germline V gene data show CDR1 as KGHSY and CDR2 as FQNENV. Here the CDR3 DNA reads TGTGCCAGCAGCCAAGCAAGGGCGGTAAACACTGAAGCTTTCTTT. This gives the protein CASSQARAVNTEAFF.

This chain joins TRBV3-1 (or the pseudogene TRBV3-2) and TRBJ2-3; D remains unclear. Trimming removed 0 bases from V and 3 bases from J, with 10 bases in between. Germline-derived CDR1 and CDR2 are LGHDT and YNNKEL (reference sequence). The CDR3 is made up of 15 amino acids. The CDR3 DNA is TGTGCCAGCAGCCAAGATCTTGTAAGGACAGATACGCAGTATTTT. Protein product: CASSQDLVRTDTQYF.